This TCR beta chain appears in the sequencing data of a study of T cell responses to AZD1222 COVID-19 vaccine. Germline V gives CDR1 LNHNV, CDR2 YYDKDF (reference sequence). There are 15 residues in the CDR3. The V end lost 0 bases, the J end lost 2 bases, and 5 bases lay between the germline ends. Sequenced by immunoSEQ multiplex PCR; TCRdb stores in-frame clones only, minus some. The data hold roughly 120,000 clones, with 70% to 90% observed a single time. This specimen consisted of peripheral blood, obtained 28 days after the second AZD1222 dose. This chain links TRBV15 with TRBJ2-6; unclear D gene. The receptor's source is an adult who received the AZD1222 COVID-19 vaccine. The CDR3 sequence is CATSREGTGANVLTF. In DNA, the CDR3 is TGTGCCACCAGCAGAGAAGGCACTGGGGCCAACGTCCTGACTTTC.